Below, one T cell receptor beta chain is given with its context. The record originates from a study of T cell changes during pregnancy in multiple sclerosis. Repertoires were generated with immunoSEQ multiplex PCR, while TCRdb's copy carries only in-frame clones and drops some. Altogether 90,000 to 95,000 clones are present, approximately 89% being singletons, with the ten largest covering about 0.91%. V shed 4 bases and J 3 bases; nucleotides not matched to a gene: 5. The germline gives CDR1 SGDLS, CDR2 YYNGEE. The CDR3 runs to 14 residues. This clonotype originated in a female donor with multiple sclerosis, enrolled in a pregnancy study. J is TRBJ2-7 and V is TRBV9, with 9 positions matching TRBD1. Sequences were derived from peripheral blood, sampled before pregnancy. CDR3 region: CASSPRDRVYEQYF. CDR3 in DNA: TGTGCCAGCAGCCCCCGGGACAGGGTCTACGAGCAGTACTTC. Variable domain in full (rest from reference TRBV9 and TRBJ2-7): DSGVTQTPKHLITATGQRVTLRCSPRSGDLSVYWYQQSLDQGLQFLIQYYNGEERAKGNILERFSAQQFPDLHSELNLSSLELGDSALYFCASSPRDRVYEQYFGPGTRLTVT.